This entry lists 5 T cell receptor beta chains sequenced from one sample in a study of tumor-infiltrating lymphocytes in primary liver carcinoma. From roughly 18-30 mg of unsorted bulk tissue, DNA and RNA were co-extracted together. The input was 500 ng total RNA; TCR beta cDNA was made from it with a constant-region primer. Three nested multiplex PCR rounds, a slightly modified ARM-PCR, produced the libraries for TCR beta. The first two PCR rounds used TRBV1-TRBV30 primers with a Cbeta primer, roughly 10 cycles each. Each CDR3 protein is one row after TCRdb ran MiXCR on the multiplex PCR reads. The sample records about 120,000 distinct CDR3 sequences, nearly 70% being singletons. The sample was tumor-adjacent normal liver tissue. These TCRs come from a woman in her sixties with primary liver carcinoma and hepatitis B virus infection.

At least ten counts were recorded for this clonotype. The chain couples TRBV6-6 to TRBJ1-1; perhaps TRBD1 as D (6 bases). CDR1 MNHNY and CDR2 SVGAGI come from the germline V gene (reference sequence). This CDR3 contains 13 residues. Trimming stripped 2 bases from V and 6 bases from J, with 10 bases between. This CDR3 is CASSYEGGAEAFF. As DNA, the CDR3 is TGTGCCAGCAGTTACGAGGGGGGCGCTGAAGCTTTCTTT.

J is TRBJ1-1 and V is TRBV2, with TRBD1 as a possible D gene (5 bases). Trimming pared 7 bases from V and 5 bases from J, leaving 17 bases between. Germline CDR1 SNHLY, CDR2 FYNNEI. The CDR3 totals 14 residues. The CDR3 loop is CASKRTRGLTEAFF. CDR3 sequence (DNA): TGTGCCAGCAAGCGGACAAGGGGATTGACTGAAGCTTTCTTT.

This chain links TRBV4-2 with TRBJ2-7, with TRBD2 matching 7 bases. The V gene's germline CDR1 is LGHNA and CDR2 YNFKEQ. This CDR3 contains 15 residues. V was pared by 8 bases and J by 2 bases, with 12 bases of the junction left unmatched. The DNA of the CDR3 is TGTGCCAGCGGCCTTGGACTAGAGGGAGCCTACGAGCAGTACTTC. Protein product: CASGLGLEGAYEQYF.

This clonotype was observed once. The V call is TRBV10-2, the J call TRBJ2-2, with no clear D. Trimming took off 6 bases at V and 0 bases at J, with 11 bases between the two ends. The CDR3 extends over 15 amino acids. Germline CDR1 and CDR2: WSHSY and SAAADI. The CDR3 sequence is CASRIAGSNTGELFF. The CDR3 DNA reads TGCGCCAGCAGGATAGCTGGCTCGAACACCGGGGAGCTGTTTTTT.

Only one count was recorded for this clonotype. The chain has TRBV12-3 or TRBV12-4 and TRBJ2-7; D is perhaps TRBD2 (6 bases). The CDR3 totals 16 residues. V lost 7 bases, J lost 5 bases, and 24 bases lay in between. The CDR3 nucleotides are TGTGCCAGCAATCAACACCTTCGGAAAGGAGGGGACGAGCAGTACTTC. It is translated as CASNQHLRKGGDEQYF.